The sequence of this T cell receptor (beta chain) was determined in a study of human T cells and chemical hapten exposure. Study-wide points: Unchanged with DPC sensitization were TCRs above 1 in 1000 frequency.

The germline V gene encodes CDR1 DFQATT and CDR2 SNEGSKA (reference sequence). V gave up 6 bases and J gave up 5 bases; unmatched junction bases: 8. The CDR3 runs 14 residues. Comments on this clonotype: The antigen is not known.

As to time point: patch test 1, 2 weeks after DPC sensitization. The treatment: therapeutic diphenylcyclopropenone sensitization with weekly scalp DPC. TCRdb independently ran MiXCR on the RACE reads; one entry per CDR3 protein. Among roughly 200,000 distinct CDR3 sequences listed, around 20% were seen once. The chain combines TRBV20-1 with TRBJ2-5, with 11 bases matching TRBD1. This receptor was obtained from a woman aged 50 to 65 with alopecia areata. Some clones in this sample may be carry-over from other donors' samples. The sequencing here drew on whole blood, taken in connection with sensitization to the hapten diphenylcyclopropenone (DPC). The CDR3 nucleotides are TGCAGTGCCAGAACGGGACAGGGGGAGGAGACCCAGTACTTC. Translation gives CSARTGQGEETQYF.